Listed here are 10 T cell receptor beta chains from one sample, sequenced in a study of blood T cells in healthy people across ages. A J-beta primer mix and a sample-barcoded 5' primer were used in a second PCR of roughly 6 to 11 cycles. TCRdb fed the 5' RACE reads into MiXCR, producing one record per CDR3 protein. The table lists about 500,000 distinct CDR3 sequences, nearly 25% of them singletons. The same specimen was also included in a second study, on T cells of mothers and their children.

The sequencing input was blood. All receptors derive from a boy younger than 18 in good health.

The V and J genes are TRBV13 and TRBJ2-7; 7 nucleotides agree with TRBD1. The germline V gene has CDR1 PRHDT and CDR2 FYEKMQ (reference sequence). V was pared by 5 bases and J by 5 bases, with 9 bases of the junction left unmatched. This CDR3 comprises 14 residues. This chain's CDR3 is CASSITGAGNEQYF. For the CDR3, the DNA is TGTGCCAGCAGCATCACAGGGGCCGGGAACGAGCAGTACTTC.

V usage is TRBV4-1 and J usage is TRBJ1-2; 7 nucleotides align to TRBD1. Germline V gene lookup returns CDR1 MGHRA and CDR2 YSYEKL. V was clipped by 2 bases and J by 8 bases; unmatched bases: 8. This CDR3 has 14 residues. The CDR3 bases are TGCGCCAGCAGCCAACCGGACAGGTTGGGGGGCTACACCTTC. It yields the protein CASSQPDRLGGYTF.

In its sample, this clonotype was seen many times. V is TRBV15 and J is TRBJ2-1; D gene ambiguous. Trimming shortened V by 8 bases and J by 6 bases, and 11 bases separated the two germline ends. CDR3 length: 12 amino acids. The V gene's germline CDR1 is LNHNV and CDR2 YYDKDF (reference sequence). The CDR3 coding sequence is TGTGCCACCTCTCTGGGTCCCAATGAGCAGTTCTTC. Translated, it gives CATSLGPNEQFF.

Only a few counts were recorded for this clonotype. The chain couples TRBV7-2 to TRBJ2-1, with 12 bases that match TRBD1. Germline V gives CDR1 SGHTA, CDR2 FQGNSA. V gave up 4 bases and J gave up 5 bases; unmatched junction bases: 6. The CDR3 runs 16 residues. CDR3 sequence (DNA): TGTGCCAGCAGCTCAGGGGACAGGGGGCTGCACAATGAGCAGTTCTTC. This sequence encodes CASSSGDRGLHNEQFF.

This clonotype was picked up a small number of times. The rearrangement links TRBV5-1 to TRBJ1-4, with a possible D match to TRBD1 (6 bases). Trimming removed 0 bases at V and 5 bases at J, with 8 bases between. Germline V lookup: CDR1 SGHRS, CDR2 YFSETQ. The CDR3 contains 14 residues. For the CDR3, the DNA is TGCGCCAGCAGCTTGGGGGACACCAATGAAAAACTGTTTTTT. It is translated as CASSLGDTNEKLFF.

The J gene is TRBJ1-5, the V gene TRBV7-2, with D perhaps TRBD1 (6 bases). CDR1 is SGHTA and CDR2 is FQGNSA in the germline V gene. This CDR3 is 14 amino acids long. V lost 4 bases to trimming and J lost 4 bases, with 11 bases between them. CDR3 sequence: CASSSQQGNQPQHF. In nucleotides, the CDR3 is TGTGCCAGCAGCTCCCAGCAGGGGAATCAGCCCCAGCATTTT.

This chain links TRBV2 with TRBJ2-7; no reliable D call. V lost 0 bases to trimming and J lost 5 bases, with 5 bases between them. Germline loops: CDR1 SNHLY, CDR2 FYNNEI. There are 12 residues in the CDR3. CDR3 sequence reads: CASSEALDEQYF. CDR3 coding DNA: TGTGCCAGCAGTGAAGCGCTTGACGAGCAGTACTTC.

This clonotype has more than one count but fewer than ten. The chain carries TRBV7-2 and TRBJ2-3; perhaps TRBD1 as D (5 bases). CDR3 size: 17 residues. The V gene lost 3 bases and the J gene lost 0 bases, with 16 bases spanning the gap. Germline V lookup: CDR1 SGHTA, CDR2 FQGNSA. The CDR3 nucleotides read TGTGCCAGCAGCTTGGGGCTGTGGCACAGTAGCACAGATACGCAGTATTTT. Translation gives CASSLGLWHSSTDTQYF.

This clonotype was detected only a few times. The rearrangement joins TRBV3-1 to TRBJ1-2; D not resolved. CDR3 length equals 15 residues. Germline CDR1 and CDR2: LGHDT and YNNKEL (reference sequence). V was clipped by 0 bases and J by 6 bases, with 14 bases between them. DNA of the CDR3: TGTGCCAGCAGCCAAGAACTGATTTTGGGGAATGGCTACACCTTC. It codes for CASSQELILGNGYTF.

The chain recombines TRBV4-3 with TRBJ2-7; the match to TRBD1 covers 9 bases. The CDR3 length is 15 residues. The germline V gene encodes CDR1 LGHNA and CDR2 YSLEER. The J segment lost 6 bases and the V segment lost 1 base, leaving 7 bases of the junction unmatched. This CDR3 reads CASSQGDREFGEQYF. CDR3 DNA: TGCGCCAGCAGCCAAGGGGACAGGGAGTTCGGCGAGCAGTACTTC.